Listed below are T cell receptor beta chains from one sample, sequenced in a study of identical twins. TCRdb reprocessed the 5' RACE reads with MiXCR, giving one entry per CDR3 protein. Of approximately 150,000 distinct CDR3 sequences in the sample, under 4.5% were seen once. Material: memory T cells sorted from blood. These receptors all come from a man aged 18 to 30 in good health. Both conserved end residues are part of each CDR3. D genes are given only for firm matches. The listing skips clone size in some rows; elsewhere it reads once, few, many or a size class.

v_gene	len	d_gene	abundance	j_gene	CDR3nt	CDR3aa
TRBV3-1	16	TRBD2	many	TRBJ2-2	TGTGCCAGCAGCCAAGAGCTAGCGGGAGCCACCGGGGAGCTGTTTTTT	CASSQELAGATGELFF
TRBV6-1	13	.	many	TRBJ1-5	TGTGCCAGCAGTCGGATCATTAATCAGCCCCAGCATTTT	CASSRIINQPQHF
TRBV5-1	14	.	many	TRBJ2-6	TGCGCCAGCAGCATTTACTCTGGGGCCAACGTCCTGACTTTC	CASSIYSGANVLTF
TRBV12-3/TRBV12-4	12	.	many	TRBJ1-5	TGTGCCAGCAGCACCAGGGGCCAGCCCCAGCATTTT	CASSTRGQPQHF
TRBV7-2	15	TRBD1	many	TRBJ1-5	TGTGCCAGCAGCGCCGGAACAGGGGCAGGGCAGCCCCAGCATTTT	CASSAGTGAGQPQHF
TRBV14	15	.	.	TRBJ1-4	TGTGCCAGCAGCCAAAGAACCGGGGCGGGTGAAAAACTGTTTTTT	CASSQRTGAGEKLFF
TRBV3-1	13	.	many	TRBJ1-1	TGTGCCAGCAGCCTTCGATCGAGCGCTGAAGCTTTCTTT	CASSLRSSAEAFF
TRBV18	16	.	.	TRBJ2-1	TGTGCCAGCTCACGCGAGGGGCAGGGGTCCCCCAATGAGCAGTTCTTC	CASSREGQGSPNEQFF
TRBV10-3	15	.	many	TRBJ2-7	TGTGCCATCAGTGGGAAGGACGGTAGCTCCTACGAGCAGTACTTC	CAISGKDGSSYEQYF
TRBV5-1	14	TRBD2	many	TRBJ2-1	TGCGCCAGCAGCTTTGGGACTAGCATCGATGAGCAGTTCTTC	CASSFGTSIDEQFF
TRBV14	14	.	many	TRBJ2-1	TGTGCCAGCAGAGGGGACGGAGGTTACAATGAGCAGTTCTTC	CASRGDGGYNEQFF